These 32 T cell receptor beta chains originate from one sample sequenced in a study of shared clonotypes between healthy human individuals. Assay used: immunoSEQ multiplex PCR; TCRdb lists only in-frame clones, some missing. This table has 650,000 to 750,000 clones, around 72% appearing once. The sample taken for sequencing was memory CD4+ T cells sorted from blood. Subset in this sample: CD45RA-negative fraction. Source of these receptors: a woman in her thirties in good health.

This clone was seen many times. The chain links TRBV5-1 to TRBJ2-5; TRBD1 might be the D (6 bases). V was pared by 7 bases and J by 3 bases, with 19 bases between. CDR1 and CDR2 from the germline V gene are SGHRS and YFSETQ. The CDR3 sequence is 15 residues long. The CDR3 DNA reads as TGCGCCAGCTCACCCCGGATAGCAGGGGAAGAGACCCAGTACTTC. Its translation is CASSPRIAGEETQYF. The whole variable domain, remainder taken from reference TRBV5-1 and TRBJ2-5, is KAGVTQTPRYLIKTRGQQVTLSCSPISGHRSVSWYQQTPGQGLQFLFEYFSETQRNKGNFPGRFSGRQFSNSRSEMNVSTLELGDSALYLCASSPRIAGEETQYFGPGTRLLVL.

This clone was counted once. This sequence joins TRBV5-1 and TRBJ1-1, with unresolved D. In germline, CDR1 is SGHRS, CDR2 YFSETQ. Trimming took off 3 bases at V and 6 bases at J, with 9 bases between the two ends. CDR3 length: 12 residues. For the CDR3, the DNA is TGCGCCAGCAGCTCCTCTGGGGCTGAAGCTTTCTTT. It specifies CASSSSGAEAFF.

V gene TRBV19 combines with J gene TRBJ2-3; a weak D match, TRBD2 (6 bases). The CDR3 runs 17 residues. The V end lost 5 bases, the J end lost 3 bases, and 21 bases lay between the germline ends. Germline V CDR1 and CDR2: LNHDA, SQIVND (reference sequence). CDR3 protein: CASSLGGHIWETDTQYF. DNA for the CDR3: TGTGCCAGTAGTTTGGGAGGCCACATATGGGAGACAGATACGCAGTATTTT.

V gene TRBV7-9 combines with J gene TRBJ2-7, with 10 bases fitting TRBD2. CDR1 and CDR2 (germline): SEHNR, FQNEAQ (reference sequence). Germline trimming cut 4 bases from V and 7 bases from J; bases unmatched to any gene: 13. The CDR3 covers 16 residues. In nucleotides, the CDR3 is TGTGCCAGCAGCTACCCCCCTAGCGGGAGAGGGGGAGAGCAGTACTTC. It codes for CASSYPPSGRGGEQYF.

The chain joins TRBV11-2 to TRBJ2-7; 7 bases align to TRBD1. V was pared by 7 bases and J by 5 bases, with 11 bases of the junction left unmatched. CDR3 size: 14 residues. Germline CDR1 SGHAT, CDR2 FQNNGV. The CDR3 nucleotides are TGTGCCAGCAATGGGGCAGGGGGTCCCAACGAGCAGTACTTC. Encoded protein: CASNGAGGPNEQYF.

The V and J genes are TRBV4-1 and TRBJ2-4, with D tentatively TRBD1 (8 bases). CDR1 is MGHRA, CDR2 YSYEKL, per germline. Trimming removed 4 bases at V and 8 bases at J, with 24 bases between. The length of the CDR3 is 17 residues. The CDR3 here is CASSPVRQGLAAYIQYF. The CDR3 DNA reads as TGCGCCAGCAGCCCCGTTAGACAGGGGCTAGCGGCATACATTCAGTACTTC.

This clone was observed a single time. It may be a read error: a sequence one base away is much more abundant. The DNA of the CDR3 is TGCAGCGTTGAAGACAGACAGGGGGCATCTGGCTACATCTTC. This translates into CSVEDRQGASGYIF. The chain has TRBV29-1 and TRBJ1-2; TRBD1 matches 10 bases. CDR3 size: 14 residues. Germline V lookup: CDR1 SQVTM, CDR2 ANQGSEA.

The chain recombines TRBV25-1 with TRBJ2-3; 8 bases are a match to TRBD1. The V gene end was trimmed by 4 bases and the J gene end by 0 bases; junction bases not matched to a gene: 3. The CDR3 consists of 15 residues. Germline V gene lookup returns CDR1 MGHDK and CDR2 SYGVNS. The CDR3 protein is CASSAGTGSTDTQYF. CDR3 DNA sequence: TGTGCCAGCAGTGCCGGGACAGGAAGCACAGATACGCAGTATTTT.

This clone was observed a handful of times. The genes are TRBV28 and TRBJ1-1, with a tentative D call TRBD1 (6 bases). CDR1 is MDHEN, CDR2 SYDVKM, per germline. The CDR3 runs 14 residues. V lost 7 bases and J 1 base, leaving 13 bases between the germline ends. The CDR3 reads CASTPGHANTEAFF. Here the CDR3 DNA reads TGTGCCAGCACCCCGGGACACGCGAACACTGAAGCTTTCTTT.

The table lists this clone with a few counts. Here the CDR3 reads CASSQQDDQPQHF. CDR3 sequence (DNA): TGTGCCAGCAGCCAGCAGGACGATCAGCCCCAGCATTTT. This rearrangement joins TRBV7-6 to TRBJ1-5; D not resolved. The V end lost 5 bases, the J end lost 5 bases, and 10 bases lay between the germline ends. This CDR3 has 13 amino acids. Germline V gives CDR1 SGHVS, CDR2 FNYEAQ.

This clone was seen more than once but under ten times. The chain couples TRBV2 to TRBJ2-1; D gene uncertain. CDR3 length equals 14 residues. With 1 base removed from V and 3 bases from J, the gap between germline ends came to 7 bases. Germline lookup yields CDR1 SNHLY and CDR2 FYNNEI. CDR3 sequence reads: CASSEVRDYNEQFF. Here the CDR3 DNA reads TGTGCCAGCAGTGAAGTAAGGGACTACAATGAGCAGTTCTTC.

J is TRBJ2-7 and V is TRBV14; D is undetermined. The CDR3 sequence is 15 residues long. CDR1 is SGHDN and CDR2 is FVKESK in the germline V gene. Trimming took off 1 base at V and 2 bases at J, with 12 bases between the two ends. CDR3 residues: CASSQGGVGTYEQYF. CDR3 DNA sequence: TGTGCCAGCAGCCAAGGTGGGGTGGGAACCTACGAGCAGTACTTC. Based on the CDR3 plus reference TRBV14 and TRBJ2-7, the full variable domain is EAGVTQFPSHSVIEKGQTVTLRCDPISGHDNLYWYRRVMGKEIKFLLHFVKESKQDESGMPNNRFLAERTGGTYSTLKVQPAELEDSGVYFCASSQGGVGTYEQYFGPGTRLTVT.

The chain joins TRBV28 to TRBJ2-1; D gene ambiguous. Trimming stripped 5 bases from V and 8 bases from J, with 19 bases between. Germline loops: CDR1 MDHEN, CDR2 SYDVKM. The CDR3 totals 15 residues. The CDR3 loop reads CASSPAVGVIDEQFF. The CDR3 nucleotides read TGTGCCAGCAGTCCGGCGGTTGGAGTGATCGATGAGCAGTTCTTC.

The rearrangement uses TRBV29-1 and TRBJ2-3, with D perhaps given as TRBD1 or TRBD2 (5 bases each). The V gene lost 4 bases and the J gene lost 9 bases, with 11 bases spanning the gap. CDR1 is SQVTM and CDR2 is ANQGSEA in the germline V gene. The CDR3 totals 11 residues. The CDR3 sequence is CSVVGGLTQYF. DNA of the CDR3: TGCAGCGTTGTTGGGGGATTAACGCAGTATTTT.

The CDR3 nucleotides are TGTGCCAGTAGTATATATCATCGAAGCACAGATACGCAGTATTTT. Translated: CASSIYHRSTDTQYF. The rearrangement uses TRBV19 and TRBJ2-3; D unresolved. Looked up from germline, CDR1 is LNHDA and CDR2 is SQIVND (reference sequence). The V end was cut by 2 bases, the J end by 0 bases, with 9 bases between. This CDR3 spans 15 amino acids.

The genes are TRBV6-5 and TRBJ1-2; TRBD1 agrees at 7 bases. CDR1 MNHEY and CDR2 SVGAGI come from the germline V gene. V shed 5 bases and J 4 bases; nucleotides not matched to a gene: 7. This CDR3 is built from 14 residues. The CDR3 DNA reads TGTGCCAGCAGTCGGGACAGTGGACCCTATGGCTACACCTTC. Translation gives CASSRDSGPYGYTF.

About this clone itself: One base away lies a much larger clone, so this may be a sequencing read error. This sequence joins TRBV5-1 and TRBJ2-6; the D is unclear. CDR1 and CDR2 from the germline V gene are SGHRS and YFSETQ. CDR3 length equals 15 residues. V lost 0 bases and J 0 bases, leaving 4 bases between the germline ends. In DNA, the CDR3 is TGCGCCAGCAGCTTGGATGGCTCTGGGGCCAACGTCCTGACTTTC. Translating it yields CASSLDGSGANVLTF.

V usage is TRBV6-1 and J usage is TRBJ2-1; no definite D call. The germline V and J ends were trimmed by 1 base and 13 bases, with 11 bases remaining between them. The CDR3 runs 12 residues. Germline V gene sequence: CDR1 MNHNS, CDR2 SASEGT. CDR3 sequence (DNA): TGTGCCAGCAGTGAAGTAGACTGGGGACAGTTCTTC. Protein product: CASSEVDWGQFF.

The chain combines TRBV27 with TRBJ1-1; D possibly corresponds to TRBD1 (6 bases). In germline, CDR1 is MNHEY, CDR2 SMNVEV (reference sequence). The V gene lost 6 bases and the J gene lost 7 bases, with 15 bases spanning the gap. The CDR3 has 13 residues. For the CDR3, the DNA is TGTGCCAGCAGCCTCACAGGGAGGTTTGAAGCTTTCTTT. The encoded protein is CASSLTGRFEAFF.

This clone was counted only a few times. This chain uses TRBV6-6 with TRBJ1-1; no reliable D call. With 7 bases removed from V and 4 bases from J, the gap between germline ends came to 16 bases. This CDR3 is 14 amino acids long. CDR1 is MNHNY and CDR2 is SVGAGI in the germline V gene (reference sequence). CDR3 region: CASTDPSGSTEAFF. DNA for the CDR3: TGTGCCAGCACTGACCCGTCGGGCAGCACTGAAGCTTTCTTT.

This sequence joins TRBV7-9 and TRBJ2-7; maybe TRBD2 (5 bases). This CDR3 is 15 amino acids long. Germline-derived CDR1 and CDR2 are SEHNR and FQNEAQ (reference sequence). V was cut by 0 bases and J by 1 base, with 10 bases left in between. CDR3 sequence reads: CASSLASGVSYEQYF. CDR3 DNA: TGTGCCAGCAGCTTAGCCTCCGGGGTATCCTACGAGCAGTACTTC.

The chain recombines TRBV5-4 with TRBJ2-3; D remains unclear. Trimming removed 4 bases at V and 2 bases at J, with 17 bases between. The CDR3 is made up of 16 amino acids. Germline V lookup: CDR1 SGHNT, CDR2 YYREEE (reference sequence). This CDR3 is CASSNRALGYTDTQYF. CDR3 DNA sequence: TGTGCCAGCAGCAACCGGGCCCTAGGGTACACAGATACGCAGTATTTT.

The chain links TRBV10-1 to TRBJ1-3; no reliable D call. Between the trimmed V and J ends, which lost 8 bases and 3 bases, there was a span of 11 bases. Germline loops: CDR1 WNHNN, CDR2 SYGVQD (reference sequence). The CDR3 spans 13 residues. The CDR3 loop is CASGAGVGNTIYF. The CDR3 DNA follows: TGCGCCAGCGGTGCCGGGGTTGGAAACACCATATATTTT.

The chain recombines TRBV6-5 with TRBJ1-3; D ambiguous. This CDR3 spans 13 amino acids. The germline V gene has CDR1 MNHEY and CDR2 SVGAGI. Trimming cost V 1 base and J 2 bases, with 3 bases left between them. The CDR3 sequence: CASSYWPGNTIYF. Here the CDR3 DNA reads TGTGCCAGCAGTTACTGGCCTGGAAACACCATATATTTT.

The V and J genes are TRBV2 and TRBJ2-1; D is uncertain. V lost 3 bases and J lost 2, with 5 bases in between. Germline values: CDR1 SNHLY, CDR2 FYNNEI. The CDR3 runs to 13 residues. The CDR3 sequence: CASSDGPYNEQFF. CDR3 bases: TGTGCCAGCAGTGACGGTCCCTACAATGAGCAGTTCTTC. The whole variable domain, filled in from reference TRBV2 and TRBJ2-1, reads EPEVTQTPSHQVTQMGQEVILRCVPISNHLYFYWYRQILGQKVEFLVSFYNNEISEKSEIFDDQFSVERPDGSNFTLKIRSTKLEDSAMYFCASSDGPYNEQFFGPGTRLTVL.

The V call is TRBV19, the J call TRBJ2-7, with D perhaps matching TRBD1 (5 bases). This CDR3 has 15 amino acids. Per germline, CDR1 LNHDA and CDR2 SQIVND (reference sequence). V lost 1 base and J lost 2, with 12 bases in between. Written as DNA, the CDR3 is TGTGCCAGTAGTATAGGTACAGAAGGGGCCTACGAGCAGTACTTC. Its protein is CASSIGTEGAYEQYF.

There are a few counts of this clone. This chain uses TRBV5-6 with TRBJ2-7, with 7 bases identical to TRBD1. In germline, CDR1 is SGHDT, CDR2 YYEEEE. The CDR3 totals 12 residues. V shed 4 bases, J shed 3 bases, and the junction held 1 base outside the gene matches. The CDR3 is CASSGQDYEQYF. The CDR3 region has the DNA TGTGCCAGCAGCGGACAGGACTACGAGCAGTACTTC.

Regarding this clone: This likely traces to a read error, being one base from a far larger clone. The same CDR3 can be traced to other DNA sequences in this sample. The rearrangement links TRBV19 to TRBJ2-5, with 8 bases matching TRBD1. CDR1 is LNHDA and CDR2 is SQIVND in the germline V gene (reference sequence). V lost 3 bases to trimming and J lost 5 bases; unmatched junction nucleotides: 8. The CDR3 runs 15 residues. Written as DNA, the CDR3 is TGTGCCAGTAGTATTGTTGGGACAGGAAGGGAGACCCAGTACTTC. Translating gives CASSIVGTGRETQYF.

Note on this clone: The same CDR3 can be traced to other DNA sequences in this sample. V and J are TRBV5-4 and TRBJ2-5; a possible D gene is TRBD2 (5 bases). The germline CDR1 and CDR2 sequences are SGHNT and YYREEE (reference sequence). V was pared by 1 base and J by 2 bases, with 9 bases between. The CDR3 covers 14 residues. The CDR3 DNA sequence: TGTGCCAGCAGCTTGAGACGGGAACAAGAGACCCAGTACTTC. As protein: CASSLRREQETQYF.

This clone was counted between two and nine times. The genes are TRBV4-2 and TRBJ2-7, with 8 bases identical to TRBD2. CDR1 LGHNA and CDR2 YNFKEQ come from the germline V gene. The ends lost 4 bases at V and 2 bases at J; junction bases unmatched: 7. CDR3 length: 15 residues. CDR3 bases: TGTGCCAGCAGCCTCGCACAGGGACTAGCCTACGAGCAGTACTTC. Its protein product is CASSLAQGLAYEQYF.

This clone came up a few times. The chain employs TRBV7-2 and TRBJ2-3, with 11 positions matching TRBD1. This CDR3 is 19 amino acids long. Losses at the gene ends were 5 bases for V and 2 bases for J; bases not matched to a gene: 15. Germline V gives CDR1 SGHTA, CDR2 FQGNSA. The CDR3 loop is CASSLRPGTGGTDTDTQYF. CDR3 DNA: TGTGCCAGCAGCCTGCGACCCGGGACAGGGGGGACCGACACAGATACGCAGTATTTT.

The chain is built from TRBV28 and TRBJ2-1; TRBD1 is a possible D gene (6 bases). Germline V lookup: CDR1 MDHEN, CDR2 SYDVKM. The CDR3 extends over 13 amino acids. Trimming took off 7 bases at V and 8 bases at J, with 15 bases between the two ends. As DNA, the CDR3 is TGTGCCAGCATTAGCAGGGGACGGGATGAGCAGTTCTTC. It codes for CASISRGRDEQFF.